This is a list of T cell receptor beta chains from one sample in a study of metastatic and nonmetastatic thyroid tumors. TCRdb re-processed the PCR reads through MiXCR. This table holds 37,000 or so clones, about a sixth found once. Sequences were obtained from blood. The receptors come from a female donor with papillary thyroid cancer or a benign thyroid nodule (not recorded which). Some clones in this sample may be carry-over from other donors' samples. Each CDR3 is given with its conserved first and last residue.

J gene,V gene,CDR3 protein
TRBJ2-7,TRBV11-2,CASSLGYGASGSSYEHYF
TRBJ2-1,TRBV11-2,CASSSERLGTTGMFF
TRBJ2-5,TRBV9,CASSAGQGMGQETQYF
TRBJ2-7,TRBV7-6,CASRATARGDYEQYF
TRBJ1-2,TRBV20-1,CSARVDRSIEGYTF
TRBJ1-2,TRBV27,CARGGASGYTF
TRBJ1-1,TRBV6-1,CASRVGCDTEAFF
TRBJ2-2,TRBV29-1,CSVEVFANTGELFF
TRBJ1-1,TRBV20-1,CSATGQGEAEAFF
TRBJ2-6,TRBV6-1,CASSPTHMSSGANVLTF
TRBJ2-2,TRBV10-3,CAIIPDSNTGELFF
TRBJ2-1,TRBV20-1,CSFAWTGEINEQFF
TRBJ1-2,TRBV6-1,CASSLRDKIYGYTF
TRBJ2-3,TRBV6-5,CASSYSRGPTDTQYF
TRBJ2-5,TRBV7-9,CASSFGTVFMETQYF
TRBJ2-2,TRBV13,CASSSGWTSGRAGELFF
TRBJ2-7,TRBV5-1,CASKSQSGEQYF
TRBJ2-1,TRBV30,CAWSPGLAYGEQFF
TRBJ1-2,TRBV20-1,CSARDPGEYGYTF
TRBJ2-2,TRBV7-6,CASSSDLGELFF
TRBJ2-1,TRBV27,CASSLAFDNEQFF
TRBJ1-2,TRBV3-1,CASSPLGCGYGYTF
TRBJ2-4,TRBV2,CASSEGGGGIQYF
TRBJ1-2,TRBV20-1,CSARGLGEEIGYTF
TRBJ2-7,TRBV29-1,CSVEVGGYEQYF
TRBJ2-5,TRBV15,CATSRDVIQETQYF
TRBJ1-5,TRBV7-3,CASSLRGDQPQHF
TRBJ1-3,TRBV11-2,CASSARAGGVENTIYF
TRBJ1-5,TRBV3-1,CASSPRAGPQHF
TRBJ1-6,TRBV25-1,CASSLTGGDSPLHF
TRBJ2-4,TRBV12-3/TRBV12-4,CASSLGLAGTKNIQYF
TRBJ1-1,TRBV7-9,CASSGSLEAFF
TRBJ2-7,TRBV5-1,CASSLVLQGDFTYEQYF
TRBJ1-6,TRBV11-2,CASSFGTVYNSPLHF
TRBJ2-3,TRBV7-9,CASSYHAGGSVTDTQYF
TRBJ1-6,TRBV20-1,CSAIAQYSGGSNSPLHF
TRBJ1-4,TRBV28,CVSGTGGVEKLFF
TRBJ2-1,TRBV14,CASSRRGRGAIWNEQFF
TRBJ2-5,TRBV20-1,CSGTRGSQETQYF
TRBJ1-2,TRBV9,CASSETGVGGYTF
TRBJ2-1,TRBV5-1,CASSLGLAGYNEQFF
TRBJ1-3,TRBV5-1,CASILSADLLSGNTIYF
TRBJ1-2,TRBV11-1,CASSLAWARAPRGYTF
TRBJ1-2,TRBV6-2/TRBV6-3,CASSDGQGSYGYKF
TRBJ2-5,TRBV28,CASSQDTRYF
TRBJ2-1,TRBV6-1,CASIAGEGAEQFF
TRBJ1-1,TRBV19,CASSPLFGGLTEAFF
TRBJ1-1,TRBV6-1,CASVKQCSMNTEAFF
TRBJ2-7,TRBV20-1,CSARDRGQVYEQYF
TRBJ2-5,TRBV5-4,CASSGERQGATGETQYF
TRBJ1-6,TRBV6-2/TRBV6-3,CASSYARGGSPLHF
TRBJ2-2,TRBV30,CAWGRGAFANTGELLF
TRBJ2-3,TRBV3-1,CASTEGQRAQQTQYF
TRBJ1-4,TRBV5-6,CASSYRPNEKLFF
TRBJ2-1,TRBV2,CASTRTATYNEQFF
TRBJ1-3,TRBV6-1,CASRTTPRDAGNTIYF
TRBJ2-2,TRBV6-1,CASNKGTENTGELFF
TRBJ1-1,TRBV19,CASSISGLNTEAFF
TRBJ2-1,TRBV18,CASSPRDSDNEQFF
TRBJ2-3,TRBV6-2/TRBV6-3,CASSPYTGADTQYF